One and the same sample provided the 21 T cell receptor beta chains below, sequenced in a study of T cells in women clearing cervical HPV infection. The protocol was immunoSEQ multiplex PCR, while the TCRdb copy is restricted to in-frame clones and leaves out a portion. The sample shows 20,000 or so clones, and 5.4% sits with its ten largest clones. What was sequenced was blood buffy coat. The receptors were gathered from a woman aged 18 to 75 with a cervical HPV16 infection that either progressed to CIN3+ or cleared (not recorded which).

CDR3 DNA, as far as it was read: TGCGCCAGCAGCGTCACGGGGGGGGCCTCCTACGAG. Protein: CASSVTGGASYE. The whole CDR3 reads CASSVTGGASYEQYF. The rearrangement links TRBV5-1 to TRBJ2-7; 8 bases match TRBD2. The read terminates 3 residues before the CDR3 end, so the remaining end is supplied by the germline J gene. Germline lookup yields CDR1 SGHRS and CDR2 YFSETQ. J was trimmed by 0 bases and V by 4 bases; bases with no gene match: 6. CDR3 length equals 15 residues.

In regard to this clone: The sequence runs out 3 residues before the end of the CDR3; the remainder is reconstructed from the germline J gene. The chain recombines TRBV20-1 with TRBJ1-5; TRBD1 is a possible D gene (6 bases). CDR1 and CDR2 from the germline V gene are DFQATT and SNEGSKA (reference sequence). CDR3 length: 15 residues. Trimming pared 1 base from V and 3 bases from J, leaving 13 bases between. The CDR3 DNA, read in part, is TGCAGTGCTAGAGGGGTAAAGGGGGACAATCAGCCC. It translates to CSARGVKGDNQP. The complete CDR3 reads CSARGVKGDNQPQHF.

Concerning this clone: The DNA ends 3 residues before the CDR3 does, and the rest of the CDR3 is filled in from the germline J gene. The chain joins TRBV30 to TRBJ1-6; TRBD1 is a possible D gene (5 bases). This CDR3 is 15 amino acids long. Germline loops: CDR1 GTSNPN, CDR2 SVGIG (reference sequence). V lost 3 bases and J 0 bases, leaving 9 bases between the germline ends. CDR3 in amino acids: CAWRGGVSYNSPLHF. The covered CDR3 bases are TGTGCCTGGAGGGGGGGGGTCTCCTATAATTCACCC.

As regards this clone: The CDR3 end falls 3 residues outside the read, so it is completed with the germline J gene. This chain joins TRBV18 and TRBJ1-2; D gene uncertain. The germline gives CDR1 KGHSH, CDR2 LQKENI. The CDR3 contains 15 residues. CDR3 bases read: TGTGCCAGCTCACCAGGGCCAGCTGTCTCCTACGAC. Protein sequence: CASSPGPAVSYD. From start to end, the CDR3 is CASSPGPAVSYDYTF.

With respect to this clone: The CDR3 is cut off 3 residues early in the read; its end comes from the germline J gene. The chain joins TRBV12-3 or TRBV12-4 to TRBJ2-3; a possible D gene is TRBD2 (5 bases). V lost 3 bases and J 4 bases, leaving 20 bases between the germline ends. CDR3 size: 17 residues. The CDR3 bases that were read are TGTGCCAGCAGTTTCTTTGGCCCAGCGGATGAGGCAGATACG. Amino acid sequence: CASSFFGPADEADT. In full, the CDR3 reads CASSFFGPADEADTQYF.

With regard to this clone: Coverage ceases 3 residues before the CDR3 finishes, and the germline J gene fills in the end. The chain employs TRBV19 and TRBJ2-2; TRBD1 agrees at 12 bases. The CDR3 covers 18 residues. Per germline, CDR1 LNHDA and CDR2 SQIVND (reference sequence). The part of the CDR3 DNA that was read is TGTGCCAGTAACCCCGGGACAGGGGGCTATCGGATACGAGAAAAG. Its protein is CASNPGTGGYRIREK. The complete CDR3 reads CASNPGTGGYRIREKLFF.

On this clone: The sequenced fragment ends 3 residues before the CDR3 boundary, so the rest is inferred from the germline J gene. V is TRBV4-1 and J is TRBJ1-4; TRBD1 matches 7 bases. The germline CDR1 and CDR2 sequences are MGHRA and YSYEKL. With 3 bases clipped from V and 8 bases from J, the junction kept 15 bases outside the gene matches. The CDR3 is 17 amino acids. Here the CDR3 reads CASSQPRPGQPGEKLFF. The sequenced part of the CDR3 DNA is TGCGCCAGCAGCCAGCCCCGACCGGGACAGCCAGGGGAAAAA.

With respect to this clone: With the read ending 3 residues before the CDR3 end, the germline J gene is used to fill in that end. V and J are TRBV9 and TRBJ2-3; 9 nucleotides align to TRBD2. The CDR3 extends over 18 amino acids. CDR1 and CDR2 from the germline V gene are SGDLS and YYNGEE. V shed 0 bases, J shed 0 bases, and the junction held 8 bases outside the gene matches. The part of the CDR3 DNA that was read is TGTGCCAGCAGCGTAGGAGCGGGGGGTATTCCTAGCACAGATACG. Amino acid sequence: CASSVGAGGIPSTDT. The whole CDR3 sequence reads CASSVGAGGIPSTDTQYF.

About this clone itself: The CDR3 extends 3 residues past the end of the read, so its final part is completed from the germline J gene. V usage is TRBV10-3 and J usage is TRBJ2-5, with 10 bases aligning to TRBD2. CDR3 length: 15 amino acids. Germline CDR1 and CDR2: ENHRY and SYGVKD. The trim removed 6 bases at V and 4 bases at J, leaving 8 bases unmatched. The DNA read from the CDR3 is TGTGCCATCAGCCTAGCGGGGGCTAGGGGAGAGACC. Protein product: CAISLAGARGET. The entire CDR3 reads CAISLAGARGETQYF.

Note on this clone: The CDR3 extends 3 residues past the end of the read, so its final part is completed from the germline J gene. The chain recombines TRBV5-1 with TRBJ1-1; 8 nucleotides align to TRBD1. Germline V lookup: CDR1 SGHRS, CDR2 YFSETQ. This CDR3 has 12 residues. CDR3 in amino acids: CASSKTTGGAFF. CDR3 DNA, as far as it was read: TGCGCCAGCAGCAAAACCACAGGGGGT.

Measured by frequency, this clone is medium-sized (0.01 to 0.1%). Incomplete CDR3 DNA: TGTGCCAGTAGTAAAACTAGCGGGATAGGCAATGAG. Encoded protein: CASSKTSGIGNE. The full-length CDR3 reads as CASSKTSGIGNEQFF. The chain employs TRBV19 and TRBJ2-1; TRBD2 matches 10 bases. The sequence runs out 3 residues before the end of the CDR3; the remainder is reconstructed from the germline J gene. V was pared by 4 bases and J by 6 bases, with 6 bases of the junction left unmatched. The germline V gene has CDR1 LNHDA and CDR2 SQIVND (reference sequence). The CDR3 is made up of 15 amino acids. Together with reference TRBV19 and TRBJ2-1, the CDR3 gives the full variable domain: DGGITQSPKYLFRKEGQNVTLSCEQNLNHDAMYWYRQDPGQGLRLIYYSQIVNDFQKGDIAEGYSVSREKKESFPLTVTSAQKNPTAFYLCASSKTSGIGNEQFFGPGTRLTVL.

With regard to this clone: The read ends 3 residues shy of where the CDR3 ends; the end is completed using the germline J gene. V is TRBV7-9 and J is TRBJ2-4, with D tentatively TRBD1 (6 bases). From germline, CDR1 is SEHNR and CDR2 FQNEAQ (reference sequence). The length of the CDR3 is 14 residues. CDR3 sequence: CASSRTGSYYGQYF. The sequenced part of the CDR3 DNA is TGTGCCAGCAGCCGAACAGGGTCTTACTATGGT. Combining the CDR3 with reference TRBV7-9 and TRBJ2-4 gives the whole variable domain DTGVSQNPRHKITKRGQNVTFRCDPISEHNRLYWYRQTLGQGPEFLTYFQNEAQLEKSRLLSDRFSAERPKGSFSTLEIQRTEQGDSAMYLCASSRTGSYYGQYFGAGTRLSVL.

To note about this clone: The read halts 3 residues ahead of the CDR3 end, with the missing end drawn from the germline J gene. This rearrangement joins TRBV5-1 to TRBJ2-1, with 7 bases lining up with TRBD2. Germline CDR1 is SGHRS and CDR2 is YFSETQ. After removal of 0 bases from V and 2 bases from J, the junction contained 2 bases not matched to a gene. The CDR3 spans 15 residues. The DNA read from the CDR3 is TGCGCCAGCAGCTTGGGGCGGGAGACCTACAATGAG. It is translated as CASSLGRETYNE. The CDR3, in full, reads CASSLGRETYNEQFF.

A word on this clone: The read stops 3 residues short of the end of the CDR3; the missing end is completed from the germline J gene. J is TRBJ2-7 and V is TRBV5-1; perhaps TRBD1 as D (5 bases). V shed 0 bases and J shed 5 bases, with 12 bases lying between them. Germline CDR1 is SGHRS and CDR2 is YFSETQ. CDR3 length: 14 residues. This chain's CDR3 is CASSLGAGIHEQYF. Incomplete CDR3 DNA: TGCGCCAGCAGCTTGGGGGCAGGGATCCACGAG.

This chain's CDR3 is CAWNRDRTSYEQYF. The part of the CDR3 DNA that was read is TGTGCCTGGAATCGGGACAGAACTAGCTACGAG. V is TRBV30 and J is TRBJ2-7; 7 bases are shared with TRBD1. The CDR3 end is not reached by the read, which stops 3 residues before it; the germline J gene fills it in. Per the germline V gene, CDR1 is GTSNPN and CDR2 is SVGIG (reference sequence). This CDR3 spans 14 amino acids. V dropped 4 bases and J dropped 3; count of bases not matched to a gene: 9.

CDR3 bases read: TGTGCCTGGAGTGTAATGCCTAGCGGTTATGGGGATACG. Translation gives CAWSVMPSGYGDT. The whole CDR3 sequence reads CAWSVMPSGYGDTQYF. The chain carries TRBV30 and TRBJ2-3; 7 nucleotides match TRBD2. The observed sequence ends 3 residues before the CDR3 terminus, with the missing tail filled in from the germline J gene. Germline V gives CDR1 GTSNPN, CDR2 SVGIG (reference sequence). The length of the CDR3 is 16 residues. The J segment lost 6 bases and the V segment lost 0 bases, leaving 12 bases of the junction unmatched. Full variable domain (outside the CDR3, taken from reference TRBV30 and TRBJ2-3): SQTIHQWPATLVQPVGSPLSLECTVEGTSNPNLYWYRQAAGRGLQLLFYSVGIGQISSEVPQNLSASRPQDRQFILSSKKLLLSDSGFYLCAWSVMPSGYGDTQYFGPGTRLTVL.

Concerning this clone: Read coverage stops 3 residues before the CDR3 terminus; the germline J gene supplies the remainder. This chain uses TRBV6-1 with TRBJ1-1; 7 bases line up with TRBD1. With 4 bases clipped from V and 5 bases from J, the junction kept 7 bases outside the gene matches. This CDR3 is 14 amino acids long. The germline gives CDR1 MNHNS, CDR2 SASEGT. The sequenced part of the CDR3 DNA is TGTGCCAGCAGTGGCCAGGGGGTATATACTGAA. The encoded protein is CASSGQGVYTE. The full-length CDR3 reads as CASSGQGVYTEAFF.

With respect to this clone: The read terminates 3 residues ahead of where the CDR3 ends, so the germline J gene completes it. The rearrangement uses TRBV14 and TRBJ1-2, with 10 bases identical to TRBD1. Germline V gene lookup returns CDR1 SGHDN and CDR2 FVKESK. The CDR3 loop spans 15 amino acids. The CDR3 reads CASSRVPGQGQGYTF. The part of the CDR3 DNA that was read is TGTGCCAGCAGCCGAGTCCCGGGACAGGGGCAAGGC.

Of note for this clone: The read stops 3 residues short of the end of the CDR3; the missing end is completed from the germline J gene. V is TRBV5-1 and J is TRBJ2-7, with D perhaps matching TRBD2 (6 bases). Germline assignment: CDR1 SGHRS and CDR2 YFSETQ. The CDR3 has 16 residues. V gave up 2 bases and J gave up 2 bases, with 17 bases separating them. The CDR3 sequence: CASSFLNAGTPYEQYF. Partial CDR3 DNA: TGCGCCAGCAGCTTTCTAAACGCGGGGACCCCCTACGAG.

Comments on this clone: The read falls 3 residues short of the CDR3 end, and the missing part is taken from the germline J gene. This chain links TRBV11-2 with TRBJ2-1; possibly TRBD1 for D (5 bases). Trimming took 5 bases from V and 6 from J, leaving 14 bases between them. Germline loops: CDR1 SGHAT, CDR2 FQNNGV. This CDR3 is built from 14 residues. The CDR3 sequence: CASSHTPRGNEQFF. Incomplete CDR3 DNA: TGTGCCAGCAGCCATACCCCTAGGGGCAATGAG.

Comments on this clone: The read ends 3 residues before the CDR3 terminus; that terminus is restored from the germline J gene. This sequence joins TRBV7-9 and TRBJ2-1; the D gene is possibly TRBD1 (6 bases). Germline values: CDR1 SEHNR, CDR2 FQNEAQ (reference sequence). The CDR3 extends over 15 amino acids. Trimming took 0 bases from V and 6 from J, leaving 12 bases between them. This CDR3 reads CASSLAQGHFNEQFF. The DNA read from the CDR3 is TGTGCCAGCAGCTTAGCGCAGGGACATTTCAATGAG. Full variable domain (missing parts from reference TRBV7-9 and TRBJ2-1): DTGVSQNPRHKITKRGQNVTFRCDPISEHNRLYWYRQTLGQGPEFLTYFQNEAQLEKSRLLSDRFSAERPKGSFSTLEIQRTEQGDSAMYLCASSLAQGHFNEQFFGPGTRLTVL.